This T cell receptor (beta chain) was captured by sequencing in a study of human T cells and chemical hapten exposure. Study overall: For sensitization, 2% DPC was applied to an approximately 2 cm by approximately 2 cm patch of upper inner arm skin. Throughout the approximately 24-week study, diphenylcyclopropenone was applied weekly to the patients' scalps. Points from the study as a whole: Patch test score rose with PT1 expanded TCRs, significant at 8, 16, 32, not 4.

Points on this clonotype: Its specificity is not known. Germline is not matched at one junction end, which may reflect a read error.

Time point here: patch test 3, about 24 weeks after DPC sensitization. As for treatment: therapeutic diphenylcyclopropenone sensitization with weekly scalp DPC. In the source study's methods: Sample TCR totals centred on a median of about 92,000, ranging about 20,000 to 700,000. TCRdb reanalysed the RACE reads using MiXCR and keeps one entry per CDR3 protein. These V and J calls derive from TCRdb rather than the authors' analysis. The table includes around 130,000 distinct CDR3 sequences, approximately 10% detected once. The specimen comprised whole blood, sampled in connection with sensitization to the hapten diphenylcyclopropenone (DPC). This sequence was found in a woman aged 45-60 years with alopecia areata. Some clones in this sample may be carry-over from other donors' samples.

Here the CDR3 reads CAEAGGSTDTQYF. CDR3 coding DNA: TGCGCCGAAGCGGGAGGGAGCACAGATACGCAGTATTTT. The chain combines TRBV28 with TRBJ2-3, with TRBD2 identical over 10 bases. This CDR3 has 13 amino acids. Per germline, CDR1 MDHEN and CDR2 SYDVKM.